The sample holds a few counts of the clone carrying this TCR beta chain. As processed by the authors: Amplified reference gene primers provided the basis for estimating nucleated cell counts. TCRdb's table, derived via immunoSEQ multiplex PCR, lists solely in-frame clones and lacks some. V, J and clone size derive from that table, while D and trimming were established from the DNA sequence. The table records 130,000 to 150,000 clones, about nine tenths of them present only once. This sample is drawn from a study of blood T cell repertoires in COVID-19. Overall study: Donors in the United States, Italy and Spain gave samples during acute or convalescent COVID-19. The cDNA or gDNA used as material had been derived from T cells, B-cell-depleted T cells, or PBMCs.

The CDR3 covers 17 residues. CDR1 and CDR2 (germline): MNHNY, SVGAGI (reference sequence). Trimming at V came to 5 bases and at J to 0 bases, leaving 10 bases not matched to a gene. The chain has TRBV6-6 and TRBJ1-3; 7 positions match TRBD1. The sample comprised peripheral blood. The source is a human donor in a cohort sampled during active COVID-19. This chain's CDR3 is CASSPYRTGSSGNTIYF. The DNA of the CDR3 is TGTGCCAGCAGTCCTTACCGGACAGGCAGCTCTGGAAACACCATATATTTT.